Included here is one T cell receptor beta chain sequence, with context. Its target is not known. Investigators did not record CMV serostatus for this donor. The primer mix had 60 Vbeta and 13 Jbeta primers. Measured with immunoSEQ multiplex PCR; TCRdb has only the in-frame clones, and not every one. The table lists approximately 140,000 clones, approximately 70% of them singletons. This sample was included in a study of cytomegalovirus exposure and HLA in healthy donors. Study as a whole: One earlier analysis, a look at 150 million to 200 million T cells, found 100 million to 130 million unique TCR beta sequences. General study findings and limits: Most TCR sequences proved rare, with some public TCRs found in many donors. Cytomegalovirus association was listed for 150 to 200 TCR beta chains.

Germline assignment: CDR1 LNHDA and CDR2 SQIVND (reference sequence). This CDR3 spans 11 amino acids. The ends were cut back, 7 bases at V and 4 bases at J, with 7 bases in the middle. The V and J genes are TRBV19 and TRBJ1-2, with D hard to call. Sequences were obtained from PBMCs. The sequence derives from a human donor in good health. CDR3 DNA: TGTGCCAGTAAACAGCTCTATGGCTACACCTTC. It encodes CASKQLYGYTF.